Following are 8 T cell receptor beta chains from one sample sequenced in a study of blood T cell repertoires in COVID-19. Data came from immunoSEQ multiplex PCR; TCRdb stores just in-frame clones and leaves some out. This table has 110,000 or so clones, 88% appearing once. The sample taken for sequencing was peripheral blood. Receptors were obtained from a human donor in a cohort sampled during active COVID-19.

This clone has just one count. The chain joins TRBV2 to TRBJ1-1, with D hard to call. V dropped 6 bases and J dropped 1 base, with 9 bases sitting between them. Per the germline V gene, CDR1 is SNHLY and CDR2 is FYNNEI. This CDR3 has 13 residues. Here the CDR3 reads CASRLDGNTEAFF. The CDR3 nucleotides are TGTGCCAGCAGGCTAGACGGGAACACTGAAGCTTTCTTT.

This clone appeared a single time. The chain links TRBV5-1 to TRBJ2-3; 9 bases line up with TRBD2. This CDR3 is built from 15 residues. Per the germline V gene, CDR1 is SGHRS and CDR2 is YFSETQ. The ends lost 3 bases at V and 2 bases at J; junction bases unmatched: 4. Here the CDR3 DNA reads TGCGCCAGCAGCTGGAGCGGGAGGCCCACAGATACGCAGTATTTT. This codes for CASSWSGRPTDTQYF.

A few counts support this clone. V and J are TRBV2 and TRBJ1-5; D is uncertain. The length of the CDR3 is 14 residues. V was clipped by 9 bases and J by 7 bases, with 19 bases between them. Germline CDR1 and CDR2: SNHLY and FYNNEI. The CDR3 nucleotides read TGTGCCAGTAGAAGTCCGGGTCTCGGACAGCCCCAGCATTTT. Amino acid sequence: CASRSPGLGQPQHF. The whole variable domain, filled in from reference TRBV2 and TRBJ1-5, reads EPEVTQTPSHQVTQMGQEVILRCVPISNHLYFYWYRQILGQKVEFLVSFYNNEISEKSEIFDDQFSVERPDGSNFTLKIRSTKLEDSAMYFCASRSPGLGQPQHFGDGTRLSIL.

The chain combines TRBV18 with TRBJ1-3; 12 nucleotides line up with TRBD1. The CDR3 extends over 16 amino acids. From germline, CDR1 is KGHSH and CDR2 LQKENI. Trimming cost V 1 base and J 4 bases; bases outside gene matches: 2. The CDR3 coding sequence is TGTGCCAGCTCACCACGGGACAGGGGGCGCGGAAACACCATATATTTT. Amino acids: CASSPRDRGRGNTIYF.

This chain links TRBV5-6 with TRBJ2-3, with no clear D. Trimming shortened V by 0 bases and J by 0 bases, and 8 bases separated the two germline ends. CDR1 is SGHDT, CDR2 YYEEEE, per germline. This CDR3 is built from 15 residues. The CDR3 reads CASSLVRSSTDTQYF. DNA for the CDR3: TGTGCCAGCAGCTTGGTTCGCAGTAGCACAGATACGCAGTATTTT.

The rearrangement joins TRBV7-3 to TRBJ2-6, with D possibly being TRBD2 (6 bases). Germline V lookup: CDR1 SGHTA, CDR2 FQGTGA. The CDR3 runs 17 residues. The ends were cut back, 4 bases at V and 4 bases at J, with 17 bases in the middle. The CDR3 DNA follows: TGTGCCAGCAGCTCGCGGGGTTCGGTGTCCGGGGCCAACGTCCTGACTTTC. Amino acid sequence: CASSSRGSVSGANVLTF.

This clone was detected only once. V usage is TRBV18 and J usage is TRBJ1-5; D is undetermined. CDR1 and CDR2 from the germline V gene are KGHSH and LQKENI. The CDR3 is 18 amino acids. Between the trimmed V and J ends, which lost 8 bases and 0 bases, there was a span of 23 bases. The chain's CDR3 is CASPRRVHGHLSNQPQHF. The CDR3, as DNA: TGTGCCAGCCCTAGGCGTGTCCACGGCCACCTTAGCAATCAGCCCCAGCATTTT. Drawing the rest from reference TRBV18 and TRBJ1-5, the complete variable domain is NAGVMQNPRHLVRRRGQEARLRCSPMKGHSHVYWYRQLPEEGLKFMVYLQKENIIDESGMPKERFSAEFPKEGPSILRIQQVVRGDSAAYFCASPRRVHGHLSNQPQHFGDGTRLSIL.

The rearrangement uses TRBV3-1 (or the pseudogene TRBV3-2) and TRBJ2-1; D is possibly TRBD2 (6 bases). CDR1 and CDR2 from the germline V gene are LGHDT and YNNKEL (reference sequence). The V and J ends lost 4 bases and 0 bases respectively, with 10 bases between them. This CDR3 has 15 residues. CDR3 amino acids: CASSPRRASYNEQFF. The DNA for the CDR3 is TGTGCCAGCAGCCCCCGGAGGGCCTCCTACAATGAGCAGTTCTTC.